This T cell receptor (beta chain) was recovered during a study of blood T cell repertoires in COVID-19. Study summary: PBMCs, B-cell-depleted T cells, or T cells were the source of the cDNA or gDNA that made up the material.

This clone was counted a few times. Sequencing was performed with immunoSEQ multiplex PCR; in TCRdb, only in-frame clones are kept and a portion is missing. Of 40,000 to 55,000 clones in the sample, about 90% were seen once. Per germline, CDR1 SEHNR and CDR2 FQNEAQ (reference sequence). Trimming took off 0 bases at V and 7 bases at J, with 9 bases between the two ends. This CDR3 region has 13 residues. This receptor was taken from a human donor in a cohort sampled during active COVID-19. Sequencing was performed on peripheral blood. This chain connects TRBV7-9 to TRBJ1-1; possibly TRBD1 for D (5 bases). The CDR3 loop is CASSLAGADEAFF. The CDR3 region has the DNA TGTGCCAGCAGCTTAGCAGGGGCAGATGAAGCTTTCTTT.